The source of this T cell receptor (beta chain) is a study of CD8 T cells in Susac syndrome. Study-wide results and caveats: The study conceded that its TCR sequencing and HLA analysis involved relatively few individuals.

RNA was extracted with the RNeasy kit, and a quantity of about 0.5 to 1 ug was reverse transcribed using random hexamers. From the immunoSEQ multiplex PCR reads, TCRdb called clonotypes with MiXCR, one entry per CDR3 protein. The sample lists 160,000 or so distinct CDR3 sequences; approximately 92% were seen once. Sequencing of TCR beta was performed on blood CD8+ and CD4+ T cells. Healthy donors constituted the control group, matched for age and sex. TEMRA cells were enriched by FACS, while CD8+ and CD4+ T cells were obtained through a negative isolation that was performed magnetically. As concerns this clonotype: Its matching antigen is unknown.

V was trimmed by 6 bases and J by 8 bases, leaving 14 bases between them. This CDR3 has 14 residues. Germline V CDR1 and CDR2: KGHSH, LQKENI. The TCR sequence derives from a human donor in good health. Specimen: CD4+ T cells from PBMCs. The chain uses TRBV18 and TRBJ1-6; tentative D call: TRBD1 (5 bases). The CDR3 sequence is CASSPAGDDSPLHF. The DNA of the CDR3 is TGTGCCAGCTCCCCCGCGGGGGATGATTCACCCCTCCACTTT.